This T cell receptor beta chain was identified during a study of blood T cell repertoires in COVID-19. At the level of the study: T cells, B-cell-depleted T cells, or PBMCs provided the cDNA or gDNA that served as material.

Germline loops: CDR1 LNHDA, CDR2 SQIVND (reference sequence). CDR3 size: 13 residues. The J segment lost 8 bases and the V segment lost 4 bases, leaving 5 bases of the junction unmatched. Sequencing used immunoSEQ multiplex PCR; TCRdb keeps in-frame clones, though not all of them. The top ten clones hold more than 2.5% of a sample with over 50,000 clones, under 90% of them seen once. This clone came up a few times. The material sequenced was peripheral blood. This chain links TRBV19 with TRBJ1-2, with TRBD1 matching over 9 bases. This TCR came from a man aged 50-59 years with acute or convalescent COVID-19. CDR3 in amino acids: CASSTGTGNGYTF. In DNA form, the CDR3 reads TGTGCCAGTAGTACCGGGACAGGGAACGGCTACACCTTC.